One TCR beta chain is described in this entry. This sample stems from a study of blood T cell repertoires in COVID-19. Overall study context: The cDNA or gDNA used as material had been derived from T cells, B-cell-depleted T cells, or PBMCs.

Clones were sequenced by immunoSEQ multiplex PCR, and TCRdb holds only the in-frame ones, with some missing. The table lists 300,000 to 350,000 clones, around 89% of them singletons. This sequence originates from a woman aged 18-30 years with acute COVID-19. The sample taken for sequencing was PBMCs or T cells enriched from blood (not recorded which).

The DNA for the CDR3 is TGTGCCAGCAGTACCGGGGGACAGGGGAAAGAGACCCAGTACTTC. The encoded protein is CASSTGGQGKETQYF. The chain employs TRBV28 and TRBJ2-5; 10 bases match TRBD1. Trimming cost V 5 bases and J 3 bases; bases outside gene matches: 6. Germline CDR1 reads MDHEN; CDR2 reads SYDVKM. The CDR3 spans 15 residues.